Each of the 10 T cell receptor beta chains below was sequenced from the same sample in a study of Ad26.COV2.S vaccination and SARS-CoV-2 variants. Indicated treatment: around 19 received Ad26.COV2.S at low or high dose, single or two shots; several received placebo; per-sample allocation not given. Sampling took place 63 days after the first vaccine or placebo injection. The repertoire was sequenced with immunoSEQ multiplex PCR; TCRdb's copy has only in-frame clones and lacks some. Of roughly 300,000 clones in the sample, around 89% were seen once. Specimen: peripheral blood, collected in a trial of Ad26.COV2.S vaccine versus placebo. The receptors stem from a person between 18 and 60 years old who received the Ad26.COV2.S COVID-19 vaccine or a placebo.

The chain employs TRBV6-1 and TRBJ1-2; D remains ambiguous. V was pared by 2 bases and J by 0 bases, with 13 bases between. CDR1 and CDR2 from the germline V gene are MNHNS and SASEGT. The CDR3 extends over 16 amino acids. CDR3 coding DNA: TGTGCCAGCAGTGAACGTTCCGGAGACTCTAACTATGGCTACACCTTC. Protein product: CASSERSGDSNYGYTF.

The V and J genes are TRBV6-1 and TRBJ2-7; D is uncertain. Germline lookup yields CDR1 MNHNS and CDR2 SASEGT. The CDR3 sequence is 13 residues long. Trimming shortened V by 2 bases and J by 4 bases, and 9 bases separated the two germline ends. The CDR3 loop is CASSEIRFYEQYF. Here the CDR3 DNA reads TGTGCCAGCAGTGAAATCCGCTTTTACGAGCAGTACTTC.

A few counts support this clone. The chain is built from TRBV12-3 or TRBV12-4 and TRBJ2-5; D is uncertain. The CDR3 has 11 amino acids. Trimming pared 3 bases from V and 5 bases from J, leaving 4 bases between. For the CDR3, the DNA is TGTGCCAGCAGTTTTGCCGAGACCCAGTACTTC. This codes for CASSFAETQYF.

The chain is built from TRBV4-3 and TRBJ1-6; possibly TRBD1 for D (6 bases). V gave up 0 bases and J gave up 5 bases, with 11 bases separating them. From germline, CDR1 is LGHNA and CDR2 YSLEER. CDR3 size: 16 residues. The CDR3 region is CASSQERTANNSPLHF. CDR3 nucleotides: TGCGCCAGCAGCCAAGAACGGACAGCCAATAATTCACCCCTCCACTTT.

The V call is TRBV29-1, the J call TRBJ1-2, with 8 bases fitting TRBD1. CDR3 length: 12 amino acids. Germline values: CDR1 SQVTM, CDR2 ANQGSEA. J gave up 7 bases and V 6 bases, and 7 bases lay outside the gene matches. CDR3 loop: CSVADRAFGYTF. CDR3 sequence (DNA): TGCAGCGTCGCGGACAGGGCCTTTGGCTACACCTTC.

The rearrangement joins TRBV5-4 to TRBJ1-2; 8 bases agree with TRBD1. There are 15 residues in the CDR3. The J segment lost 2 bases and the V segment lost 5 bases, leaving 8 bases of the junction unmatched. Germline loops: CDR1 SGHNT, CDR2 YYREEE (reference sequence). CDR3 protein: CASSSTGGKNYGYTF. DNA of the CDR3: TGTGCCAGCAGTTCTACAGGGGGTAAGAACTATGGCTACACCTTC.

This clone has just one count. J is TRBJ2-1 and V is TRBV5-1, with 11 bases aligning to TRBD2. CDR1 is SGHRS and CDR2 is YFSETQ in the germline V gene. The CDR3 has 18 amino acids. V shed 5 bases, J shed 3 bases, and the junction held 13 bases outside the gene matches. As DNA, the CDR3 is TGCGCCAGCAGGACGAGCGTAGCGGGAGGGCGCTACTACAATGAGCAGTTCTTC. Protein sequence: CASRTSVAGGRYYNEQFF.

The chain recombines TRBV12-1 with TRBJ1-1. TRBV12-1 corresponds to a pseudogene. The CDR3 length is 19 residues. The CDR3 loop reads CASSFGFGMGFRYDTEAFF. The CDR3 DNA sequence: TGTGCCAGCAGCTTTGGATTCGGTATGGGGTTTCGGTACGACACTGAAGCTTTCTTT.

Only a few counts were recorded for this clone. The rearrangement links TRBV4-1 to TRBJ1-1; no reliable D call. Looked up from germline, CDR1 is MGHRA and CDR2 is YSYEKL. The CDR3 loop spans 15 amino acids. Trimming removed 0 bases from V and 4 bases from J, with 12 bases in between. CDR3 DNA: TGCGCCAGCAGCCAAGAACCGGGCTTGGGCACTGAAGCTTTCTTT. It is translated as CASSQEPGLGTEAFF.

The genes are TRBV24-1 and TRBJ1-2; 7 nucleotides agree with TRBD1. Trimming removed 3 bases from V and 6 bases from J; junction bases left unmatched: 6. The germline CDR1 and CDR2 sequences are KGHDR and SFDVKD. The length of the CDR3 is 14 residues. In DNA form, the CDR3 reads TGTGCCACCAGTGATCCGGACAGGTCGGATGGCTACACCTTC. Amino acid sequence: CATSDPDRSDGYTF.